Presented here are 13 T cell receptor beta chains from one specimen sequenced in a study of identical twins. Each CDR3 protein is one row after TCRdb ran MiXCR on the 5' RACE reads. The repertoire holds 690,000 or so distinct CDR3 sequences, with roughly 6% as singletons. The sequenced material came from naive T cells sorted from blood. The receptors stem from a young man in good health.

In this sample, this clonotype turned up a few times. The rearrangement links TRBV5-1 to TRBJ2-3, with TRBD2 matching over 10 bases. The V segment lost 0 bases and the J segment 3 bases; nucleotides outside the gene matches: 4. The CDR3 contains 16 residues. Germline V lookup: CDR1 SGHRS, CDR2 YFSETQ. DNA of the CDR3: TGCGCCAGCAGCTTGGCCTCTAGCGGGAGAACAGATACGCAGTATTTT. Its translation: CASSLASSGRTDTQYF.

The chain combines TRBV5-1 with TRBJ2-1; 14 bases are shared with TRBD2. The V and J ends lost 4 bases and 10 bases, in that order; junction bases with no gene match: 7. This CDR3 comprises 15 residues. Germline lookup yields CDR1 SGHRS and CDR2 YFSETQ. The CDR3 DNA reads TGCGCCAGCAGCACGACTAGCGGGAGGGCCGGGGAGCAGTTCTTC. It specifies CASSTTSGRAGEQFF.

At least ten counts were recorded for this clonotype. The CDR3 sequence is CASSPETGLSTEAFF. The CDR3 nucleotides read TGTGCCAGCAGCCCTGAGACGGGATTGAGCACTGAAGCTTTCTTT. The chain combines TRBV3-1 with TRBJ1-1; D unclear. Germline V gives CDR1 LGHDT, CDR2 YNNKEL (reference sequence). Trimming left V 4 bases short and J 4 bases short, with 16 bases between. This CDR3 region has 15 residues.

Points on this clonotype: Given a much more abundant clone one base away, this may be a read error. The chain recombines TRBV2 with TRBJ2-3, with TRBD1 as a possible D gene (6 bases). V was shortened by 1 base and J by 7 bases, with 15 bases between the two germline ends. This CDR3 comprises 15 residues. The germline V gene encodes CDR1 SNHLY and CDR2 FYNNEI. CDR3 region: CASSEGGQGTNTQYF. For the CDR3, the DNA is TGTGCCAGCAGTGAAGGAGGGCAGGGGACGAATACGCAGTATTTT.

The table lists this clonotype with a few counts. The CDR3 bases are TGCAGTGCTGAGCCCAGACTAGCGGGACACGAGCAGTACTTC. Its translation: CSAEPRLAGHEQYF. The V call is TRBV20-1, the J call TRBJ2-7; 11 nucleotides agree with TRBD2. Trimming at V came to 5 bases and at J to 5 bases, leaving 8 bases not matched to a gene. This CDR3 has 14 residues. Germline loops: CDR1 DFQATT, CDR2 SNEGSKA (reference sequence).

This clonotype appeared many times. The chain uses TRBV4-2 and TRBJ1-1; D may be TRBD1 (6 bases). The V gene lost 1 base and the J gene lost 0 bases, with 15 bases spanning the gap. The germline V gene encodes CDR1 LGHNA and CDR2 YNFKEQ. The CDR3 covers 17 residues. This CDR3 reads CASSQGVDRRMNTEAFF. CDR3 coding DNA: TGTGCCAGCAGCCAAGGGGTGGACAGACGAATGAACACTGAAGCTTTCTTT.

This clonotype was counted a few times. The rearrangement uses TRBV29-1 and TRBJ1-5, with TRBD1 identical over 7 bases. The CDR3 has 14 residues. Trimming at V came to 7 bases and at J to 4 bases, leaving 10 bases not matched to a gene. From germline, CDR1 is SQVTM and CDR2 ANQGSEA. The CDR3 sequence is CSAMTGSPNQPQHF. CDR3 DNA sequence: TGCAGCGCCATGACAGGGTCACCTAATCAGCCCCAGCATTTT.

This clonotype was observed many times. This chain links TRBV20-1 with TRBJ1-1; no definite D call. Trimming shortened V by 3 bases and J by 0 bases, and 8 bases separated the two germline ends. The germline V gene has CDR1 DFQATT and CDR2 SNEGSKA (reference sequence). This CDR3 has 13 amino acids. In DNA form, the CDR3 reads TGCAGTGCTAGGGAAGTCATGAACACTGAAGCTTTCTTT. As protein: CSAREVMNTEAFF.

This clonotype was observed at least ten times. The chain uses TRBV20-1 and TRBJ2-7; no clear D gene. The V and J ends lost 0 bases and 0 bases respectively, with 9 bases between them. The CDR3 runs 14 residues. Germline CDR1 and CDR2: DFQATT and SNEGSKA (reference sequence). In DNA, the CDR3 is TGCAGTGCTAGAGAAAGGAGAAGCTCCTACGAGCAGTACTTC. This sequence encodes CSARERRSSYEQYF.

This clonotype was seen at least ten times. The CDR3 DNA follows: TGTGCCAGTAGTATGAGCTCCTACAATGAGCAGTTCTTC. This translates into CASSMSSYNEQFF. The rearrangement uses TRBV19 and TRBJ2-1; D remains ambiguous. CDR3 length: 13 amino acids. The V gene's germline CDR1 is LNHDA and CDR2 SQIVND (reference sequence). V was trimmed by 3 bases and J by 0 bases, leaving 3 bases between them.

This clonotype was counted between two and nine times. The chain carries TRBV20-1 and TRBJ2-1; 10 bases map to TRBD2. V dropped 5 bases and J dropped 6; count of bases not matched to a gene: 10. The germline V gene encodes CDR1 DFQATT and CDR2 SNEGSKA (reference sequence). The CDR3 is 15 residues long. As DNA, the CDR3 is TGCAGTGCTCCTCCCGGTAGCGGGAGGATCAATGAGCAGTTCTTC. It yields the protein CSAPPGSGRINEQFF.

The gene calls are TRBV21-1 and TRBJ2-7; the DNA was not compared with TRBD1, the D call given in the table. TRBV21-1 is listed as a pseudogene. CDR3 length: 16 residues. CDR3 sequence (DNA): TGTGCCACTTTAGAGGGGGGGGACAGGCCTACCTACGAGCAGTACGTC. The encoded protein is CATLEGGDRPTYEQYV.

There are a few counts of this clonotype. The chain couples TRBV3-1 to TRBJ2-1, with no clear D. V lost 2 bases, J lost 7 bases, and 12 bases lay in between. This CDR3 comprises 14 residues. CDR1 is LGHDT and CDR2 is YNNKEL in the germline V gene (reference sequence). For the CDR3, the DNA is TGTGCCAGCAGCCAAAGAGACCTCGGAAATGAGCAGTTCTTC. Its protein is CASSQRDLGNEQFF.